This is a list of T cell receptor beta chains from one sample in a study of T-cell memory formation after mild COVID-19. Each CDR3 protein gets one entry after TCRdb re-called the 5' RACE reads with MiXCR. Among roughly 610,000 distinct CDR3 sequences listed, approximately 15% were seen once. Sequenced material: PBMCs or a T cell subset sorted from them (not recorded which). These receptors were collected from an adult woman who had mild COVID-19 (a few samples of this study predate the infection). Cell type and time point are not known. Each CDR3 is given with its conserved first and last residue. Fields, in order: J gene, V gene, clone size, D gene, CDR3 protein, CDR3 DNA. D genes are given only for firm matches. Clone size is stated in some rows and not others, as once, few, many or a class when expanded.

>TRBJ2-1|TRBV20-1|.|TRBD1
CSATGGNHNEQFF
TGCAGTGCAACAGGGGGGAACCACAATGAGCAGTTCTTC
>TRBJ2-1|TRBV27|.|.
CASSPTLETEQFF
TGTGCCAGCAGTCCCACTCTAGAGACTGAGCAGTTCTTC
>TRBJ1-2|TRBV20-1|.|TRBD1
CSARDRTEQIYTF
TGCAGTGCTAGGGACAGGACCGAACAAATCTACACCTTC
>TRBJ1-1|TRBV7-2|few|.
CASSIRGGNTEAFF
TGTGCCAGCAGTATCAGGGGAGGAAACACTGAAGCTTTCTTT
>TRBJ2-7|TRBV15|few|.
CATSRGQGGLLGQRYF
TGTGCCACCAGCAGAGGGCAGGGGGGCCTACTGGGGCAAAGGTACTTC
>TRBJ2-1|TRBV12-3/TRBV12-4|once|.
CASSFIAVSYNEQFF
TGTGCCAGCAGTTTCATAGCGGTGAGCTACAATGAGCAGTTCTTC
>TRBJ2-7|TRBV9|.|TRBD2
CASSVAPSGGAYEQYF
TGTGCCAGCAGCGTAGCTCCTAGCGGGGGGGCCTACGAGCAGTACTTC
>TRBJ2-7|TRBV6-5|few|.
CASSHRGGNEQYF
TGTGCCAGCTCCCACCGTGGGGGAAACGAGCAGTACTTC
>TRBJ2-7|TRBV7-8|few|TRBD1
CASSLTKTGGSYEQYF
TGTGCCAGCAGCCTAACAAAAACAGGGGGATCTTACGAGCAGTACTTC
>TRBJ2-5|TRBV7-2|many|TRBD2
CASSSSGLQETQYF
TGTGCCAGCAGTTCTAGCGGCTTGCAAGAGACCCAGTACTTC